What follows describes a single T cell receptor beta chain. It is unclear where the CDR3 begins or ends on the DNA, so no DNA is shown, and the CDR3 is as TCRdb lists it. A total of 12 residues make up the CDR3, ends included. These data come from a study of blood T cell repertoires in COVID-19. Measured with immunoSEQ multiplex PCR; TCRdb has only the in-frame clones, and not every one. The data contain 350,000 or so clones, about nine tenths of them seen just once; the ten biggest clones take up 1%. The receptor's source is a woman in her 30s who had been exposed to COVID-19. J is TRBJ1-4 and V is TRBV12-3 or TRBV12-4; the D segment call TRBD1 is taken from the table without a DNA check. The sequenced sample was PBMCs or T cells enriched from blood (not recorded which). CDR3 protein: CASSFASGTGVF.